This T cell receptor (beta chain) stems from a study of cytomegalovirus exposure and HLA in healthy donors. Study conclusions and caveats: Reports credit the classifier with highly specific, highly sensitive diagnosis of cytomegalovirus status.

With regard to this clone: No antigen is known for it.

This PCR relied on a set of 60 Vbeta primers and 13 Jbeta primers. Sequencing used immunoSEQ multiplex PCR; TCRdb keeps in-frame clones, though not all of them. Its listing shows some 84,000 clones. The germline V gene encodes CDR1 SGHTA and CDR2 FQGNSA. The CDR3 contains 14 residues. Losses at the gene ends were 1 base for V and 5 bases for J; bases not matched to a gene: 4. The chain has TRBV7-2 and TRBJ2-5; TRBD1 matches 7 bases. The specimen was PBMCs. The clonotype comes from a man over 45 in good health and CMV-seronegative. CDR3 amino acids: CASSLVRGMETQYF. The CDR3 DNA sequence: TGTGCCAGCAGCTTAGTCAGGGGGATGGAGACCCAGTACTTC.